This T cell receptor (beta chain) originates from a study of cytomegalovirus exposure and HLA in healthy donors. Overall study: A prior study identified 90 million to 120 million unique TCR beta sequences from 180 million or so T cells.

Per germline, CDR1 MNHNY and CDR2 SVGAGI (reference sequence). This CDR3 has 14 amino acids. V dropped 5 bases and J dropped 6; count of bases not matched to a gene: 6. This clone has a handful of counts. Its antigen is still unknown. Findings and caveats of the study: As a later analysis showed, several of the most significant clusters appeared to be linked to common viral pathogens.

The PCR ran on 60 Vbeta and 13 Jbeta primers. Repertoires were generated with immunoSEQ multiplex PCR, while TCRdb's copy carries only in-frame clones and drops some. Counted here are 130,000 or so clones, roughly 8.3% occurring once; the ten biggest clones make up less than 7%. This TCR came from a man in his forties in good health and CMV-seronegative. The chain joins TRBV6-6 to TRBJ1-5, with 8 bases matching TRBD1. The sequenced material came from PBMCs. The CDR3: CASSHGQGGQPQHF. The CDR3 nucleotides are TGTGCCAGCAGTCATGGACAGGGCGGTCAGCCCCAGCATTTT.